The rows below give T cell receptor beta chains drawn from one sample of a study of OX40 agonist ivuxolimab in advanced cancers. Some clones are missing from TCRdb's copy, which holds only in-frame ones; the method was immunoSEQ multiplex PCR. The sample records about 60,000 clones, approximately 80% being singletons. The sample consisted of CD4+ or CD8+ T cells sorted from blood, taken in a trial of the OX40 agonist ivuxolimab. All receptors come from an adult with an advanced solid tumor such as melanoma, head and neck, liver or kidney cancer. The CDR3 runs from the conserved cysteine through the conserved F or W. Fields, in order: V gene, J gene, D gene, CDR3 protein, CDR3 DNA. D genes are given only for firm matches.

v_call: TRBV6-6; j_call: TRBJ1-6; d_call: -; cdr3_aa: CASSYTSGAPHF; cdr3_nt: TGTGCCAGCAGTTACACGTCAGGGGCCCCCCACTTT
v_call: TRBV15; j_call: TRBJ2-2; d_call: -; cdr3_aa: CATSREGRITGELFF; cdr3_nt: TGTGCCACCAGCAGAGAGGGACGGATCACCGGGGAGCTGTTTTTT
v_call: TRBV6-5; j_call: TRBJ1-2; d_call: -; cdr3_aa: CASSRQGWNYGYTF; cdr3_nt: TGTGCCAGCAGTCGGCAGGGCTGGAACTATGGCTACACCTTC
v_call: TRBV28; j_call: TRBJ1-5; d_call: -; cdr3_aa: CASSSLRAGPGGPQHF; cdr3_nt: TGTGCCAGCAGTTCGCTTAGGGCGGGACCTGGGGGGCCCCAGCATTTT
v_call: TRBV25-1; j_call: TRBJ1-5; d_call: -; cdr3_aa: CASSRILTPDEPQHF; cdr3_nt: TGTGCCAGCAGCCGAATCTTGACGCCCGACGAGCCCCAGCATTTT
v_call: TRBV20-1; j_call: TRBJ1-2; d_call: TRBD1; cdr3_aa: CSAHEDRGRTF; cdr3_nt: TGCAGTGCTCACGAGGACAGGGGAAGGACCTTC
v_call: TRBV11-2; j_call: TRBJ1-4; d_call: -; cdr3_aa: CASSLVLGGWANEKLFF; cdr3_nt: TGTGCCAGCAGCTTGGTGTTAGGGGGTTGGGCTAATGAAAAACTGTTTTTT
v_call: TRBV10-3; j_call: TRBJ1-3; d_call: -; cdr3_aa: CAISPYSGNTIYF; cdr3_nt: TGTGCCATCAGTCCTTACTCTGGAAACACCATATATTTT
v_call: TRBV6-5; j_call: TRBJ1-2; d_call: TRBD1; cdr3_aa: CASSYGGQPYGYTF; cdr3_nt: TGTGCCAGCAGTTACGGGGGACAGCCCTATGGCTACACCTTC
v_call: TRBV18; j_call: TRBJ2-5; d_call: -; cdr3_aa: CASSAGLEETQYF; cdr3_nt: TGTGCCAGCTCGGCCGGGCTCGAAGAGACCCAGTACTTC
v_call: TRBV29-1; j_call: TRBJ2-7; d_call: -; cdr3_aa: CSVAWGAQSYEQYF; cdr3_nt: TGCAGCGTCGCCTGGGGGGCGCAGTCCTACGAGCAGTACTTC
v_call: TRBV19; j_call: TRBJ1-3; d_call: -; cdr3_aa: CASSTHQGRNTIYF; cdr3_nt: TGTGCCAGTAGTACCCACCAGGGACGAAACACCATATATTTT
v_call: TRBV5-8; j_call: TRBJ2-7; d_call: -; cdr3_aa: CASSSLENRGQYF; cdr3_nt: TGTGCCAGCAGCTCCCTCGAGAATCGTGGGCAGTACTTC
v_call: TRBV7-3; j_call: TRBJ1-1; d_call: -; cdr3_aa: CASSLGHNTEAFF; cdr3_nt: TGTGCCAGCAGCTTAGGACATAACACTGAAGCTTTCTTT
v_call: TRBV2; j_call: TRBJ2-1; d_call: -; cdr3_aa: CASRRDLAYNEQFF; cdr3_nt: TGTGCCAGCAGGCGGGACCTGGCCTACAATGAGCAGTTCTTC
v_call: TRBV6-5; j_call: TRBJ1-2; d_call: -; cdr3_aa: CASSAGWGGYTF; cdr3_nt: TGTGCCAGCAGTGCCGGGTGGGGTGGCTACACCTTC
v_call: TRBV5-1; j_call: TRBJ1-2; d_call: TRBD1; cdr3_aa: CASSSPGQGDRNYGYTF; cdr3_nt: TGCGCCAGCAGCTCGCCGGGACAGGGGGACCGAAACTATGGCTACACCTTC
v_call: TRBV5-1; j_call: TRBJ2-1; d_call: TRBD2; cdr3_aa: CASTINGVAGGNNEQFF; cdr3_nt: TGCGCCAGCACCATTAACGGTGTAGCGGGAGGGAACAATGAGCAGTTCTTC